What follows describes a single T cell receptor (beta chain). This entry is derived from a study of T cell changes during pregnancy in multiple sclerosis. Germline V gene lookup returns CDR1 SGHNT and CDR2 YYREEE (reference sequence). Deletions cut 1 base from V and 5 bases from J, with 15 bases between. The CDR3 contains 15 residues. Clones were read by immunoSEQ multiplex PCR, and TCRdb kept only the in-frame ones, dropping some. This table holds over 50,000 clones, about nine tenths found once. The TCR sequence derives from a female donor in good health, enrolled as a control in a pregnancy study. Sequenced material: peripheral blood, taken in the first trimester of pregnancy. The chain joins TRBV5-4 to TRBJ1-2, with a tentative D call TRBD1 (5 bases). The CDR3 here is CASSLYEQDSYGYTF. The CDR3 DNA sequence: TGTGCCAGCAGCTTGTACGAACAGGATTCGTATGGCTACACCTTC. Filled out from reference TRBV5-4 and TRBJ1-2, the complete variable domain reads ETGVTQSPTHLIKTRGQQVTLRCSSQSGHNTVSWYQQALGQGPQFIFQYYREEENGRGNFPPRFSGLQFPNYSSELNVNALELDDSALYLCASSLYEQDSYGYTFGSGTRLTVV.